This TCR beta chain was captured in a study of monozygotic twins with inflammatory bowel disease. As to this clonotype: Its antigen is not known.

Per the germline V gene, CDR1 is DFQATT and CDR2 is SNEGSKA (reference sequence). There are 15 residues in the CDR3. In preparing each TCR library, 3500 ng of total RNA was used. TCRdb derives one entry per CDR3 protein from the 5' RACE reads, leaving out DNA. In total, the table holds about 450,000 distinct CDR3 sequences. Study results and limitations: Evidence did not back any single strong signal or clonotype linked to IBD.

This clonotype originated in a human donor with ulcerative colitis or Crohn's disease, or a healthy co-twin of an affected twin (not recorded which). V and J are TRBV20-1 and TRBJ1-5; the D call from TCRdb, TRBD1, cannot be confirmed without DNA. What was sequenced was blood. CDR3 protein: CSASDGTGGNQPQHF.